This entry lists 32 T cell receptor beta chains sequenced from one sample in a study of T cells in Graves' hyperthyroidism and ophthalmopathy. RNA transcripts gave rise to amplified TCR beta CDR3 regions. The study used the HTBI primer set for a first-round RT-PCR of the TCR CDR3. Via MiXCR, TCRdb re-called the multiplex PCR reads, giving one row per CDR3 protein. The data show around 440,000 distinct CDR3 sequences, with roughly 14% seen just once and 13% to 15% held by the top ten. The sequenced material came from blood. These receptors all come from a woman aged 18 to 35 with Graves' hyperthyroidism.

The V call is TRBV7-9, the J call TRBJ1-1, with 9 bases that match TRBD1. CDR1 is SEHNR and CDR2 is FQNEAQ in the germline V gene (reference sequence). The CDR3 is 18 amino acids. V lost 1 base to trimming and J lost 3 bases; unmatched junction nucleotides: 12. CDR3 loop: CASSLGISDRGRDTEAFF. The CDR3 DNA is TGTGCCAGCAGCTTAGGGATCTCGGACAGGGGTCGGGACACTGAAGCTTTCTTT.

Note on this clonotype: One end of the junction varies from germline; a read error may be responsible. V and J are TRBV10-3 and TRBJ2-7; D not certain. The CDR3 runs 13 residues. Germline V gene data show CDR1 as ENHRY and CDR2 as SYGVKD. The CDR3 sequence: CASSYRHFYEQYF. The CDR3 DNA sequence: TGTGCCAGCAGTTACCGACATTTTTACGAGCAGTACTTC.

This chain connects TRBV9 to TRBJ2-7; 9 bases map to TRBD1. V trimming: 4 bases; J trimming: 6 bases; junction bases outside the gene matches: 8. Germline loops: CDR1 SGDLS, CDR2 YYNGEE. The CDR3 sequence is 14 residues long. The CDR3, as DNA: TGTGCCAGCAGCTCCGGGACAGGGAAGAGCGAGCAGTACTTC. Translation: CASSSGTGKSEQYF.

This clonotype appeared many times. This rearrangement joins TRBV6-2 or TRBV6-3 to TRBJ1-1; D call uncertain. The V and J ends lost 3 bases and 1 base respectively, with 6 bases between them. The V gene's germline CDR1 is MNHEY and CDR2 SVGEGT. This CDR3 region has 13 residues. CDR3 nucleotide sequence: TGTGCCAGCAGTTATCGAGCGAACACTGAAGCTTTCTTT. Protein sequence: CASSYRANTEAFF.

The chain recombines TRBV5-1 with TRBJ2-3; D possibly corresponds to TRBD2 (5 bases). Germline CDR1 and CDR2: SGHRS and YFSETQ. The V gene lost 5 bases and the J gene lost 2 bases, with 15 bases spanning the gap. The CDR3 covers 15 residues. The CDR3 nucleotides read TGCGCCAGCAGTCACCTCGGGGAACACACAGATACGCAGTATTTT. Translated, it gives CASSHLGEHTDTQYF.

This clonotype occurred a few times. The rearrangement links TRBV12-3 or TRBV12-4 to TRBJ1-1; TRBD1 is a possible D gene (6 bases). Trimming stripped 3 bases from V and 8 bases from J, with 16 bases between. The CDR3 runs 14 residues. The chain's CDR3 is CASSLEGGRGEAFF. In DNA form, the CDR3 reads TGTGCCAGCAGTTTGGAAGGGGGAAGGGGCGAAGCTTTCTTT.

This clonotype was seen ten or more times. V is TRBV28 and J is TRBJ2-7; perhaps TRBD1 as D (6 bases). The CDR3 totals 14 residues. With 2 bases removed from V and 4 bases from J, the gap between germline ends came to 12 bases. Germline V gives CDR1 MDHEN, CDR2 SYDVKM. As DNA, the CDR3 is TGTGCCAGCAGTTTAGCAGGGGAAGCGTACGAGCAGTACTTC. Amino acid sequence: CASSLAGEAYEQYF.

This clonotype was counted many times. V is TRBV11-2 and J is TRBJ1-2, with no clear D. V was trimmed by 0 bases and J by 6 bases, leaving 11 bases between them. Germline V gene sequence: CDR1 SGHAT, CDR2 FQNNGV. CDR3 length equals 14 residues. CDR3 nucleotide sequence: TGTGCCAGCAGCTTAGAGAGGACCGGCCATGGCTACACCTTC. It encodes CASSLERTGHGYTF.

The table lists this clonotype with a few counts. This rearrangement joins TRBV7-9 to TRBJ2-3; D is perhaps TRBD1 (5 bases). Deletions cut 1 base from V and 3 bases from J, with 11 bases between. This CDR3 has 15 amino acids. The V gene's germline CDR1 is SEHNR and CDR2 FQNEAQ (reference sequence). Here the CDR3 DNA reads TGTGCCAGCAGCTTAGACCAGGGTAAAACAGATACGCAGTATTTT. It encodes CASSLDQGKTDTQYF.

The CDR3 here is CASSHPGAGGSGDSDTQYF. CDR3 DNA sequence: TGTGCCAGCAGCCACCCTGGGGCGGGGGGCTCCGGCGACTCAGATACGCAGTATTTT. The V call is TRBV11-3, the J call TRBJ2-3; 8 bases map to TRBD2. The J segment lost 4 bases and the V segment lost 5 bases, leaving 20 bases of the junction unmatched. The CDR3 has 19 residues. Germline V gives CDR1 SGHNT, CDR2 YENEEA.

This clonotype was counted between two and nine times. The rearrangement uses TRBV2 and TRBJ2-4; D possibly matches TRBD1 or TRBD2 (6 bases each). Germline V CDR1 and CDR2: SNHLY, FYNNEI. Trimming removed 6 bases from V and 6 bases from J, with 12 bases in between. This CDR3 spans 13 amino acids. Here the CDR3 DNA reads TGTGCCAGCAGCGGGGGCCGTGGAAACATTCAGTACTTC. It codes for CASSGGRGNIQYF.

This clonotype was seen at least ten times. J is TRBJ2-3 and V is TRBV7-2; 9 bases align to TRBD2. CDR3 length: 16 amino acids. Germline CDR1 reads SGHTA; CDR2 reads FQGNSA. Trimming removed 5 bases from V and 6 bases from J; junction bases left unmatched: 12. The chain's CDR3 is CASSPKGGGARDTQYF. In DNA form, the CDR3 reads TGTGCCAGCAGCCCTAAGGGCGGGGGGGCTCGCGATACGCAGTATTTT.

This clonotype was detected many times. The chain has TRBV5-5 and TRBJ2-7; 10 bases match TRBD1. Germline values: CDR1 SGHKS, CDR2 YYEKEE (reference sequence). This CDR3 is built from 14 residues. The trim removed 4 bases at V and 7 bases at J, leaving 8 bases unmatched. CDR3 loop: CASSQTGGQLEQYF. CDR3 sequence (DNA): TGTGCCAGCAGCCAGACAGGGGGCCAGCTGGAGCAGTACTTC. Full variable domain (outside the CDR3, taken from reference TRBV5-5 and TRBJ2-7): DAGVTQSPTHLIKTRGQQVTLRCSPISGHKSVSWYQQVLGQGPQFIFQYYEKEERGRGNFPDRFSARQFPNYSSELNVNALLLGDSALYLCASSQTGGQLEQYFGPGTRLTVT.

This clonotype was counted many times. CDR3 DNA: TGCAGTGCTAGAGTACAGGGGGTATCTAACTATGGCTACACCTTC. It yields the protein CSARVQGVSNYGYTF. The chain combines TRBV20-1 with TRBJ1-2; TRBD1 aligns across 8 bases. The ends lost 1 base at V and 0 bases at J; junction bases unmatched: 4. The CDR3 loop spans 15 amino acids. Per the germline V gene, CDR1 is DFQATT and CDR2 is SNEGSKA (reference sequence).

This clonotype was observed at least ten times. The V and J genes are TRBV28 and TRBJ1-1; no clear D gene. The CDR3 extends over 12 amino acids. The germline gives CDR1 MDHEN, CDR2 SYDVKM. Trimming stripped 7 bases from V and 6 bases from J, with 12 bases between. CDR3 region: CASKDDPPEAFF. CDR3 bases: TGTGCCAGCAAGGACGACCCCCCTGAAGCTTTCTTT.

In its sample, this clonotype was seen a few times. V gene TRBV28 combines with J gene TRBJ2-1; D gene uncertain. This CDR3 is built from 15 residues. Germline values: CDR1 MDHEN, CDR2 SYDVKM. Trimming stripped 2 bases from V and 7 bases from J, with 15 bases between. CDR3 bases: TGTGCCAGCAGTTTAACGTCCCTTGGTAGGAATGAGCAGTTCTTC. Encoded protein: CASSLTSLGRNEQFF.

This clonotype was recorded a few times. Here the CDR3 reads CAISAWDSSYEQYF. CDR3 in DNA: TGTGCCATCAGTGCATGGGACAGTTCCTACGAGCAGTACTTC. The J gene is TRBJ2-7, the V gene TRBV10-3, with 7 bases matching TRBD1. Germline values: CDR1 ENHRY, CDR2 SYGVKD. The CDR3 consists of 14 residues. J gave up 1 base and V 4 bases, and 4 bases lay outside the gene matches.

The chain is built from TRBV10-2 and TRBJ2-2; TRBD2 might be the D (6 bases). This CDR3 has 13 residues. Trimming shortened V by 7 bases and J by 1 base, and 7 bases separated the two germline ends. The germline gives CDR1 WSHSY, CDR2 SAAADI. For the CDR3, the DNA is TGCGCCAGCAAGGAGGGGAACACCGGGGAGCTGTTTTTT. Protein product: CASKEGNTGELFF.

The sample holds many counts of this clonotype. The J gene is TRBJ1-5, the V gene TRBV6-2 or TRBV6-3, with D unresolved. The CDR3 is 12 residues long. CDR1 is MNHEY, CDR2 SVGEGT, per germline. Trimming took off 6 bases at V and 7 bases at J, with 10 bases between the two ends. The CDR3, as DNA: TGTGCCAGCAGAGAGGGAGCACAGCCCCAGCATTTT. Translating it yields CASREGAQPQHF.

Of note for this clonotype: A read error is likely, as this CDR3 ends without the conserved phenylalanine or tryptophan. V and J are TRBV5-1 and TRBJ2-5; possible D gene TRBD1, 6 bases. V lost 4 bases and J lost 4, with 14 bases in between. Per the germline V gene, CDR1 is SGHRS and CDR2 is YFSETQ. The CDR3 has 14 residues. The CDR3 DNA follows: TGCGCCAGCAGCAGATCGAAGGGGGTAGAGACCCAGTACTGC. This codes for CASSRSKGVETQYC.

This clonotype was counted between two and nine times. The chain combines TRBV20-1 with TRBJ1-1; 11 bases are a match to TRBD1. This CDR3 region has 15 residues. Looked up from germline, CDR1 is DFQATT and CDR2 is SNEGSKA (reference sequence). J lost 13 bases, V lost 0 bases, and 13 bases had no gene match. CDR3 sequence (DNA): TGCAGTGCTAGAGATGGGGGACAGGGGGATTTTAATGGTTTCTTT. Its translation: CSARDGGQGDFNGFF.

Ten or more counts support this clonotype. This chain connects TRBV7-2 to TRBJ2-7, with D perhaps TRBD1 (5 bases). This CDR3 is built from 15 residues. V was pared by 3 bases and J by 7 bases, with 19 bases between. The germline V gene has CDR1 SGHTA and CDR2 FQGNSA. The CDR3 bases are TGTGCCAGCAGCTTTGGAATGGCTGGGCAGGGTGAGCAGTACTTC. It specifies CASSFGMAGQGEQYF.

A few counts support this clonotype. DNA for the CDR3: TGTGCCAGCAGCCAAGACCGGGGCCTAGCGGCCTGGAGGGATACGCAGTATTTT. This codes for CASSQDRGLAAWRDTQYF. The rearrangement uses TRBV7-2 and TRBJ2-3, with 7 bases that match TRBD2. Germline lookup yields CDR1 SGHTA and CDR2 FQGNSA. The CDR3 loop spans 18 amino acids. J gave up 6 bases and V 5 bases, and 20 bases lay outside the gene matches.

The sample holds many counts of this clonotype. CDR3 residues: CASNPRTPHTGELFF. The CDR3 DNA reads TGTGCCAGCAACCCCCGGACACCTCACACCGGGGAGCTGTTTTTT. The rearrangement links TRBV27 to TRBJ2-2; D is perhaps TRBD1 (5 bases). The CDR3 length is 15 residues. The V gene's germline CDR1 is MNHEY and CDR2 SMNVEV (reference sequence). V was shortened by 7 bases and J by 3 bases, with 15 bases between the two germline ends.

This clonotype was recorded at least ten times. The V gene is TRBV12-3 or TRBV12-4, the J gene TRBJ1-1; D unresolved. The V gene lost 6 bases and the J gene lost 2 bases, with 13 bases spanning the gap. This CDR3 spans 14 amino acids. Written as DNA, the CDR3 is TGTGCCAGCAGGCTCCAGGATTTAAACACTGAAGCTTTCTTT. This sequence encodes CASRLQDLNTEAFF.

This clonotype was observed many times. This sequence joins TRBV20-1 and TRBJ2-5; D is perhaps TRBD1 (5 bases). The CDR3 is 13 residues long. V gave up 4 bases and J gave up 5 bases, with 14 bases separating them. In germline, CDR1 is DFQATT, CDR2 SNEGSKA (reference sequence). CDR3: CSATGLVMETQYF. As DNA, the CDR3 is TGCAGTGCTACAGGGTTAGTCATGGAGACCCAGTACTTC.

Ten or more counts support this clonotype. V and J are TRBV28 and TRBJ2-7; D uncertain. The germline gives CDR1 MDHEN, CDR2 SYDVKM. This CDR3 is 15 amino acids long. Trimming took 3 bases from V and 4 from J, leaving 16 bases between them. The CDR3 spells CASSLVGLGLYEQYF. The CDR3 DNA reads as TGTGCCAGCAGTTTGGTGGGCTTGGGGTTGTACGAGCAGTACTTC.

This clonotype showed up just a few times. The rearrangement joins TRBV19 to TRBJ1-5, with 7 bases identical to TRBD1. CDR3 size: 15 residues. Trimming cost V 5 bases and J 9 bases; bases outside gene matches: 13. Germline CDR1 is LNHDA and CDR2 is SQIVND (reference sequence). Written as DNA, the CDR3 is TGTGCCAGTAGTTCCCTCCGGGACAGTGTGGTGCCCCAGCATTTT. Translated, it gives CASSSLRDSVVPQHF. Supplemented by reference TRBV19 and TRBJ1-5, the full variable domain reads DGGITQSPKYLFRKEGQNVTLSCEQNLNHDAMYWYRQDPGQGLRLIYYSQIVNDFQKGDIAEGYSVSREKKESFPLTVTSAQKNPTAFYLCASSSLRDSVVPQHFGDGTRLSIL.

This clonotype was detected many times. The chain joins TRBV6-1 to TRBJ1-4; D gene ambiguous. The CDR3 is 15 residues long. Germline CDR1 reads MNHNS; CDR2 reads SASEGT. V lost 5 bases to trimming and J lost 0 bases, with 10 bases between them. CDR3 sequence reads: CASSFDGATNEKLFF. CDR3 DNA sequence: TGTGCCAGCAGTTTTGACGGGGCAACTAATGAAAAACTGTTTTTT.

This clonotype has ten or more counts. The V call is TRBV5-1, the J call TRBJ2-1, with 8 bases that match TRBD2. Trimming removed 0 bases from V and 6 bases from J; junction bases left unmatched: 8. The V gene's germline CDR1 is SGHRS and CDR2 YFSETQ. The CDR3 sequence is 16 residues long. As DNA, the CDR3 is TGCGCCAGCAGCTTGGAACCGGGAGGGCCCGGCAATGAGCAGTTCTTC. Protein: CASSLEPGGPGNEQFF.

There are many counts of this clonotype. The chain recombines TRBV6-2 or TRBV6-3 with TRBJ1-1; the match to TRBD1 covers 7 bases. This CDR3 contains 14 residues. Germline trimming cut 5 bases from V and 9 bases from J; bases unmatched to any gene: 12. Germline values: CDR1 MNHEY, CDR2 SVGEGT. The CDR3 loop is CASSRPRDRVQAFF. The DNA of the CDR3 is TGTGCCAGCAGTCGTCCCCGTGACAGGGTGCAAGCTTTCTTT.

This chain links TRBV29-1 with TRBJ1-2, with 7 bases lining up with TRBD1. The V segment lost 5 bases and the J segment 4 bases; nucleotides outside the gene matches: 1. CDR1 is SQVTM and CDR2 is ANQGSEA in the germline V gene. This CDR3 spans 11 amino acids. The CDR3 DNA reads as TGCAGCGTTTACAGGGGCTATGGCTACACCTTC. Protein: CSVYRGYGYTF. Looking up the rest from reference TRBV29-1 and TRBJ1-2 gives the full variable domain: SAVISQKPSRDICQRGTSLTIQCQVDSQVTMMFWYRQQPGQSLTLIATANQGSEATYESGFVIDKFPISRPNLTFSTLTVSNMSPEDSSIYLCSVYRGYGYTFGSGTRLTVV.